The 7 T cell receptor beta chains below all came from one sample that was sequenced in a study of T cell responses to AZD1222 COVID-19 vaccine. Produced via immunoSEQ multiplex PCR; TCRdb's table is partial and in-frame only. The sample yields about 120,000 clones, approximately 85% seen once. This material consisted of peripheral blood, taken on day 0 of MenACWY control vaccination. Receptors originate from an adult in good health.

The chain is built from TRBV25-1 and TRBJ1-1; no definite D call. Looked up from germline, CDR1 is MGHDK and CDR2 is SYGVNS. The CDR3 length is 14 residues. V lost 3 bases and J 7 bases, leaving 15 bases between the germline ends. The CDR3 DNA is TGTGCCAGCAGTGATCACTACAGTCCAAATGAAGCTTTCTTT. Its protein is CASSDHYSPNEAFF.

The rearrangement links TRBV24-1 to TRBJ2-3; TRBD1 agrees at 11 bases. The V gene end was trimmed by 7 bases and the J gene end by 3 bases; junction bases not matched to a gene: 8. The CDR3 is made up of 16 amino acids. Germline CDR1 reads KGHDR; CDR2 reads SFDVKD. CDR3 sequence reads: CATSPVGTGGTDTQYF. The CDR3 coding sequence is TGTGCCACCAGCCCCGTAGGGACAGGGGGGACAGATACGCAGTATTTT.

The chain is built from TRBV28 and TRBJ1-5; D uncertain. V was pared by 5 bases and J by 11 bases, with 19 bases between. The CDR3 runs to 14 residues. Germline V gives CDR1 MDHEN, CDR2 SYDVKM. DNA of the CDR3: TGTGCCAGCAGTGTCGGCAGCAGGATCAGCACCCAGCATTTT. This sequence encodes CASSVGSRISTQHF.

The chain is built from TRBV19 and TRBJ2-2, with D tentatively TRBD1 or TRBD2 (5 bases each). Germline values: CDR1 LNHDA, CDR2 SQIVND (reference sequence). CDR3 length: 12 residues. The V gene lost 4 bases and the J gene lost 9 bases, with 9 bases spanning the gap. In DNA, the CDR3 is TGTGCCAGTAGTACGAGGGGCTGGGAGCTGTTTTTT. It is translated as CASSTRGWELFF.

The chain links TRBV28 to TRBJ2-3, with a weak D call TRBD1 (6 bases). Looked up from germline, CDR1 is MDHEN and CDR2 is SYDVKM. V was shortened by 4 bases and J by 0 bases, with 11 bases between the two germline ends. This CDR3 region has 15 residues. The CDR3 DNA is TGTGCCAGCAGTTCGGTAGGGGGAAGCACAGATACGCAGTATTTT. This translates into CASSSVGGSTDTQYF.

The gene calls are TRBV18 and TRBJ1-2, with 10 bases aligning to TRBD1. This CDR3 comprises 15 residues. Germline-derived CDR1 and CDR2 are KGHSH and LQKENI. V shed 3 bases, J shed 7 bases, and the junction held 8 bases outside the gene matches. CDR3 coding DNA: TGTGCCAGCTCACCGGGGACAGGGGCGGTTGTTGGCTACACCTTC. It specifies CASSPGTGAVVGYTF.

This chain joins TRBV6-2 or TRBV6-3 and TRBJ2-2; possibly TRBD1 or TRBD2 for D (5 bases each). Trimming shortened V by 2 bases and J by 4 bases, and 11 bases separated the two germline ends. The CDR3 consists of 15 residues. Germline V gene lookup returns CDR1 MNHEY and CDR2 SVGEGT. The CDR3: CASSYQGVITGELFF. As DNA, the CDR3 is TGTGCCAGCAGTTACCAGGGAGTGATCACCGGGGAGCTGTTTTTT.